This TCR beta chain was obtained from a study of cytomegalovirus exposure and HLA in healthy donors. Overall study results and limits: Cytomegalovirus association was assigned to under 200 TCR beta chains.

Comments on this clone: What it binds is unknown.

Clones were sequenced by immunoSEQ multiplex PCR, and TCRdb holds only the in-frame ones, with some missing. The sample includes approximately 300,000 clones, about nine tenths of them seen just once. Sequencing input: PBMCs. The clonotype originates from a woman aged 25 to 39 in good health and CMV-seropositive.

The CDR3 sequence: CASSLALGFETQYF. DNA for the CDR3: TGTGCCAGCAGCTTAGCGCTTGGTTTTGAGACCCAGTACTTC. The chain is built from TRBV7-9 and TRBJ2-5; unclear D gene. Germline CDR1 is SEHNR and CDR2 is FQNEAQ (reference sequence). Trimming pared 0 bases from V and 5 bases from J, leaving 10 bases between. The length of the CDR3 is 14 residues. Full variable domain (missing parts from reference TRBV7-9 and TRBJ2-5): DTGVSQNPRHKITKRGQNVTFRCDPISEHNRLYWYRQTLGQGPEFLTYFQNEAQLEKSRLLSDRFSAERPKGSFSTLEIQRTEQGDSAMYLCASSLALGFETQYFGPGTRLLVL.